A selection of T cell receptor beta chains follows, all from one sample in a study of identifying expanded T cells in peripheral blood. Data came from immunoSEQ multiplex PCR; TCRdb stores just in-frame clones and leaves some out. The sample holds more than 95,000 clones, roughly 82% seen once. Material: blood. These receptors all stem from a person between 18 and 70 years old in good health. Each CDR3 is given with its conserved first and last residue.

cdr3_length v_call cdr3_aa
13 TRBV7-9 CASSLGGLGTQYF
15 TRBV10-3 CAIKSGTGDTYGYTF
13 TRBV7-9 CASSLTENTEAFF
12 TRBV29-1 CSVVSRAGELFF
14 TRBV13 CASRGQRHGNTIYF
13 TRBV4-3 CASSPRTNSPLHF
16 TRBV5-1 CASSFPFDGGVDTQYF
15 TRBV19 CASSISGTGYQPQHF
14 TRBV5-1 CASSRLQLNTEAFF
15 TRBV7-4 CASSTGQGRNSPLHF
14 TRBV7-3 CASSSRDGSYEQYF
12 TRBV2 CASSETLQPQHF
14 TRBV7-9 CASSFHGDNSPLHF
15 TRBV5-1 CASSPLDRANTEAFF
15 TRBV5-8 CASSPRGFSTDTQYF
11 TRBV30 CAWSVAGSRTF
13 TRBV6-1 CASSETANTEAFF
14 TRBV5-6 CASSLVDQGETQYF
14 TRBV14 CASSLRRGNTEAFF
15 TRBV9 CASSVGGVQGETQYF
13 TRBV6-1 CAGNRGPNYGYTF
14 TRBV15 CATSRGEGSTEAFF
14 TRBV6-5 CASKKPGQGYGYTF
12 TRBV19 CASSSMNTEAFF
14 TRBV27 CASRPGTEAYEQYF
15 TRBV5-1 CASSLVEQGGTEAFF
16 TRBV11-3 CASSWGGGGLDYGYTF
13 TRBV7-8 CASSAADSYGYTF
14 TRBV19 CASRPQGRDYGYTF
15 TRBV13 CASSLAVDGTYEQYF
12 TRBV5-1 CASSLGDREAFF
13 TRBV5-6 CASSLHRADTQYF
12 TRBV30 CAWSPGANVLTF
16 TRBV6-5 CASSYWRTADNRGYTF
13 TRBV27 CASSLDRGYEQYF
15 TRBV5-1 CASSPTWGGTGELFF
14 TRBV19 CASSIEGSEAIQYF
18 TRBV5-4 CASSLGGSIQGNSAEAFF
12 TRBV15 CATSSPGRQAFF
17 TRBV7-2 CASSRGVGTTLPYEQYF
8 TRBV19 CASRGAFF
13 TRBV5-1 CASSLIGINEQFF
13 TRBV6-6 CASSYSPGEKLFF
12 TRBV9 CASSPYGNEQFF
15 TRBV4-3 CASSPRGSTQETQYF
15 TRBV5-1 CASSFLGGHTGELFF
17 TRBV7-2 CASSPRIATYSNQPQHF
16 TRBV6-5 CASSYDTTGGSSPLHF
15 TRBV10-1 CASSPGTSDFYEQYF
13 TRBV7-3 CASSATVNTEAFF
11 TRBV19 CAVRGFYGYTF
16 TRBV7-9 CASSLVPGQGVYGYTF
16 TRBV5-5 CASSLGLGPRGDTQYF
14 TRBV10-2 CASRLGQGLDGYTF